This T cell receptor (beta chain) emerged from a study of T cell changes during pregnancy in multiple sclerosis. Germline loops: CDR1 MGHRA, CDR2 YSYEKL. V shed 1 base, J shed 0 bases, and the junction held 5 bases outside the gene matches. CDR3 length: 17 amino acids. TCRdb keeps only in-frame clones here, not all; method: immunoSEQ multiplex PCR. This sample has about 60,000 clones, with about 91% found just once. The V gene is TRBV4-1, the J gene TRBJ2-3; TRBD2 agrees at 9 bases. Sequenced here: CD4+ T cells from peripheral blood mononuclear cells, sampled in the first trimester of pregnancy. This TCR derives from a female donor with multiple sclerosis, enrolled in a pregnancy study. CDR3 DNA: TGCGCCAGCAGCCAAGTCGGGACTAGCCATAGCACAGATACGCAGTATTTT. It encodes CASSQVGTSHSTDTQYF.